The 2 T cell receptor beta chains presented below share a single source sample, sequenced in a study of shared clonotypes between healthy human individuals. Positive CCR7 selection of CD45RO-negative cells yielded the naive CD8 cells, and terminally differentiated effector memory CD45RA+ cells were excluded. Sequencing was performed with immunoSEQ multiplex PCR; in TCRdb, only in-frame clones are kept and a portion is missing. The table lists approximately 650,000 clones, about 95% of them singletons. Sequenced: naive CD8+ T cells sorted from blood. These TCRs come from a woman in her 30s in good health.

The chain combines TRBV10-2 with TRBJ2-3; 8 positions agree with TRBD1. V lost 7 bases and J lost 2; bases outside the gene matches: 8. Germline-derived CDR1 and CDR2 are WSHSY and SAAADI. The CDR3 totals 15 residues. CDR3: CASMEGQGNTDTQYF. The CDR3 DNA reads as TGCGCCAGCATGGAAGGACAGGGCAACACAGATACGCAGTATTTT.

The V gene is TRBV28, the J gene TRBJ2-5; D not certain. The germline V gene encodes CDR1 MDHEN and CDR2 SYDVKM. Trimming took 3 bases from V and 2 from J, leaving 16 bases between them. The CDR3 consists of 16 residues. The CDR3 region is CASSFSPHSPQETQYF. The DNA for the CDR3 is TGTGCCAGCAGTTTTTCGCCCCACAGTCCACAAGAGACCCAGTACTTC. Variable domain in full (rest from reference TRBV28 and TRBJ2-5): DVKVTQSSRYLVKRTGEKVFLECVQDMDHENMFWYRQDPGLGLRLIYFSYDVKMKEKGDIPEGYSVSREKKERFSLILESASTNQTSMYLCASSFSPHSPQETQYFGPGTRLLVL.